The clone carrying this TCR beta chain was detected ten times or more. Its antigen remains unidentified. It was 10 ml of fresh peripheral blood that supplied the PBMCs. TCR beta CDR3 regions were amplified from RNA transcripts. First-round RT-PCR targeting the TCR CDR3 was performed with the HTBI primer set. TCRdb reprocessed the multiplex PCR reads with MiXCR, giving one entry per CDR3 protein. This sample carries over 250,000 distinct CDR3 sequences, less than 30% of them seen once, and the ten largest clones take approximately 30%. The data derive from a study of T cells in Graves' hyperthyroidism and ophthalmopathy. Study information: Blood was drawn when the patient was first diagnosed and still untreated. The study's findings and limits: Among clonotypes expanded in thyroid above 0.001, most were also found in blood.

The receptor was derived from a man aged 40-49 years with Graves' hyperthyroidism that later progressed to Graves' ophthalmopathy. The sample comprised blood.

The CDR3 region is CATLTGTSGYEQYF. CDR3 bases: TGTGCCACACTGACAGGGACTAGCGGCTACGAGCAGTACTTC. The chain links TRBV2 to TRBJ2-7, with 11 bases that match TRBD2. Trimming took 10 bases from V and 3 from J; bases not matched to a gene: 8. This CDR3 comprises 14 residues. Germline values: CDR1 SNHLY, CDR2 FYNNEI. The whole variable domain, remainder taken from reference TRBV2 and TRBJ2-7, is EPEVTQTPSHQVTQMGQEVILRCVPISNHLYFYWYRQILGQKVEFLVSFYNNEISEKSEIFDDQFSVERPDGSNFTLKIRSTKLEDSAMYFCATLTGTSGYEQYFGPGTRLTVT.